The 8 T cell receptor beta chains presented below share a single source sample, sequenced in a study of graft-versus-host responses after intestinal transplantation. Sequenced by immunoSEQ multiplex PCR; TCRdb stores in-frame clones only, minus some. The data show several thousand clones, with approximately 89% seen just once and 4.9% held by the top ten. This material consisted of PBMCs, taken about 12 weeks after transplant. Receptors were obtained from a human patient who received an intestinal transplant, so some T cells may come from the graft donor.

The chain links TRBV27 to TRBJ2-1; D is uncertain. With 4 bases removed from V and 7 bases from J, the gap between germline ends came to 14 bases. Germline V gives CDR1 MNHEY, CDR2 SMNVEV (reference sequence). The CDR3 has 14 amino acids. The CDR3 spells CASSWAARSNEQFF. CDR3 DNA sequence: TGTGCCAGCAGTTGGGCAGCCCGAAGTAATGAGCAGTTCTTC.

The V call is TRBV6-1, the J call TRBJ1-4; D not resolved. Deletions cut 6 bases from V and 4 bases from J, with 9 bases between. The CDR3 consists of 13 residues. Germline V gene sequence: CDR1 MNHNS, CDR2 SASEGT. The CDR3 is CASRMDYNEKLFF. CDR3 DNA sequence: TGTGCCAGCAGGATGGACTATAATGAAAAACTGTTTTTT.

The V gene is TRBV7-8, the J gene TRBJ2-7; 8 bases fit TRBD1. Looked up from germline, CDR1 is SGHVS and CDR2 is FQNEAQ. The V and J ends lost 1 base and 4 bases, in that order; junction bases with no gene match: 3. The CDR3 loop spans 14 amino acids. The CDR3 sequence: CASSLEGQGYEQYF. CDR3 in DNA: TGTGCCAGCAGCTTAGAAGGACAGGGATACGAGCAGTACTTC.

V is TRBV28 and J is TRBJ2-1, with D unclear. Germline V gene data show CDR1 as MDHEN and CDR2 as SYDVKM. V gave up 1 base and J gave up 0 bases, with 4 bases separating them. The CDR3 extends over 14 amino acids. In DNA, the CDR3 is TGTGCCAGCAGTTTATCTAGCTCCTACAATGAGCAGTTCTTC. Its protein product is CASSLSSSYNEQFF.

CDR3 bases: TGTGCCAGCAGTTTACTGACTAGCGGGGGAACCGGGGAGCTGTTTTTT. Translation gives CASSLLTSGGTGELFF. The V call is TRBV28, the J call TRBJ2-2, with 12 bases that match TRBD2. With 2 bases clipped from V and 5 bases from J, the junction kept 3 bases outside the gene matches. CDR3 length: 16 amino acids. Germline V gene lookup returns CDR1 MDHEN and CDR2 SYDVKM. The whole variable domain, filled in from reference TRBV28 and TRBJ2-2, reads DVKVTQSSRYLVKRTGEKVFLECVQDMDHENMFWYRQDPGLGLRLIYFSYDVKMKEKGDIPEGYSVSREKKERFSLILESASTNQTSMYLCASSLLTSGGTGELFFGEGSRLTVL.

This clone was seen only once. The chain combines TRBV6-4 with TRBJ2-3; D may be TRBD2 (6 bases). V was pared by 5 bases and J by 0 bases, with 6 bases between. Per the germline V gene, CDR1 is MRHNA and CDR2 is SNTAGT. The CDR3 runs to 13 residues. The CDR3 loop reads CASSSGSTDTQYF. CDR3 nucleotides: TGTGCCAGCAGTAGCGGGAGCACAGATACGCAGTATTTT.

This clone was counted once. CDR3 protein: CASSHSTVGTEAFF. In DNA form, the CDR3 reads TGCGCCAGCAGCCACTCGACAGTTGGGACTGAAGCTTTCTTT. The chain has TRBV4-1 and TRBJ1-1, with a possible D match to TRBD1 (5 bases). The germline gives CDR1 MGHRA, CDR2 YSYEKL. The CDR3 totals 14 residues. The ends were cut back, 3 bases at V and 5 bases at J, with 13 bases in the middle.

This chain joins TRBV6-1 and TRBJ1-5, with D possibly TRBD1 on 6 matching bases. The germline V gene encodes CDR1 MNHNS and CDR2 SASEGT. The ends were cut back, 6 bases at V and 2 bases at J, with 11 bases in the middle. The CDR3 length is 14 residues. CDR3 in amino acids: CASSDNRGNQPQHF. The CDR3 DNA reads as TGTGCCAGCAGCGATAACAGGGGCAATCAGCCCCAGCATTTT.